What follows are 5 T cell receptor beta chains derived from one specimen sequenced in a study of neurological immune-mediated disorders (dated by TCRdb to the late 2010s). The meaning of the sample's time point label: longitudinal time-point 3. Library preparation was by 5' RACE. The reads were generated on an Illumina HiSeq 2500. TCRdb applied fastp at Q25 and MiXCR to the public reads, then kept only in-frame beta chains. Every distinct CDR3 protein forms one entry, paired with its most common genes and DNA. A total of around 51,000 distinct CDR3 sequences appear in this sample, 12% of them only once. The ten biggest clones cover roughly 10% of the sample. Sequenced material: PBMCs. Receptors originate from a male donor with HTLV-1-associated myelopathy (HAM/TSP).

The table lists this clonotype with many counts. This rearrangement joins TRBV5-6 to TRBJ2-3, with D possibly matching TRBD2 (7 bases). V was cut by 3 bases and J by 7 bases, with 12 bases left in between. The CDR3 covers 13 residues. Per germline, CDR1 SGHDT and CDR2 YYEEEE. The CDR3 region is CASSSGGPNTQYF. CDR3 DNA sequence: TGTGCCAGCAGCTCCGGGGGGCCGAATACGCAGTATTTT.

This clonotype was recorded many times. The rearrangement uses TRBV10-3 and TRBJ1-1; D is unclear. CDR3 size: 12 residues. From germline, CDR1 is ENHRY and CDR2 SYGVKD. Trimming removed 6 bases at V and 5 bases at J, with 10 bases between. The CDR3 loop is CAIRQPGTEAFF. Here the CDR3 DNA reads TGTGCCATCAGGCAGCCCGGAACTGAAGCTTTCTTT.

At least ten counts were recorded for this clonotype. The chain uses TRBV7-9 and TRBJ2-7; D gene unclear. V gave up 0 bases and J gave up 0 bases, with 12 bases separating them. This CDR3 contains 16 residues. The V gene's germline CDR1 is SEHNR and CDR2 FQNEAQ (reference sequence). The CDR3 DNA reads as TGTGCCAGCAGCTTAGCCGGCGCCGGAAGCTCCTACGAGCAGTACTTC. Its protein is CASSLAGAGSSYEQYF.

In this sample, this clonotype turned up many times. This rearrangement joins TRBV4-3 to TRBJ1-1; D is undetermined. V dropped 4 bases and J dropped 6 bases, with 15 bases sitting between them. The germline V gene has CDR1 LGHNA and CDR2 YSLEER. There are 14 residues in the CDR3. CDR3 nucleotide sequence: TGCGCCAGCAGCCCCGTCAGCGCAAGCTCTGAAGCTTTCTTT. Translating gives CASSPVSASSEAFF.

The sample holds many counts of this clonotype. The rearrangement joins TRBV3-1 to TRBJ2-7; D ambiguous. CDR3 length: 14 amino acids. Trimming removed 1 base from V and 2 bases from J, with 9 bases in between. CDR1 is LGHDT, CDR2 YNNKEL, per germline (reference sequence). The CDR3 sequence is CASSQVQSAYEQYF. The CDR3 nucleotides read TGTGCCAGCAGCCAAGTTCAGTCCGCCTACGAGCAGTACTTC.